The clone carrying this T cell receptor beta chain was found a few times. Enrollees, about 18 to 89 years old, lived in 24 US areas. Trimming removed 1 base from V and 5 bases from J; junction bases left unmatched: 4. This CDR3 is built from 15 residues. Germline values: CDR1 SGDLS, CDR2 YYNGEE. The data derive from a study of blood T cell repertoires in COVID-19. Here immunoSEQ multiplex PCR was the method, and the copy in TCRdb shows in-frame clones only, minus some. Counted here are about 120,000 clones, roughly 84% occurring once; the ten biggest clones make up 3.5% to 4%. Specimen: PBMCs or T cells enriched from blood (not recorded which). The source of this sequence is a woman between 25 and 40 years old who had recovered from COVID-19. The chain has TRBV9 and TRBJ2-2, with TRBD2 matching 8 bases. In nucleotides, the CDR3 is TGTGCCAGCAGCGTAATAGAGCGGGAGACCGGGGAGCTGTTTTTT. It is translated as CASSVIERETGELFF.